The 6 T cell receptor beta chains below come from one sample, sequenced in a study of identical twins. One entry per CDR3 protein results from TCRdb running MiXCR on the 5' RACE reads. This sample yields hundreds of thousands of distinct CDR3 sequences, of which 18% are seen a single time; under 15% belongs to the top ten. These data also formed part of another study, on T cells expressing NK-cell markers.

The sequenced sample consisted of PBMCs. All receptors come from a woman between 18 and 30 years old in good health.

The rearrangement joins TRBV21-1 to TRBJ1-3; TRBD1 is taken as the D call from the table, unchecked against the DNA. TRBV21-1 is shown as a pseudogene. This CDR3 contains 15 residues. CDR3 sequence: CASIVGVYSGNTIYF. The CDR3 DNA reads as TGTGCCAGCATCGTAGGGGTCTACTCTGGAAACACCATATATTTT.

V gene TRBV7-2 combines with J gene TRBJ2-2; TRBD2 agrees at 9 bases. Unmatched junction bases numbered 2, after V lost 5 bases and J lost 1 base. The CDR3 covers 15 residues. CDR1 SGHTA and CDR2 FQGNSA come from the germline V gene. CDR3 sequence reads: CASSTAGGNTGELFF. The CDR3 DNA is TGTGCCAGCAGCACAGCGGGAGGGAACACCGGGGAGCTGTTTTTT.

The V gene is TRBV7-9, the J gene TRBJ1-2; D gene uncertain. This CDR3 region has 17 residues. CDR1 SEHNR and CDR2 FQNEAQ come from the germline V gene (reference sequence). V lost 6 bases and J 2 bases, leaving 22 bases between the germline ends. CDR3 residues: CASSRTLRPGPNYGYTF. The CDR3 DNA reads as TGTGCCAGCAGTAGGACCCTTAGGCCTGGGCCGAACTATGGCTACACCTTC.

This chain joins TRBV2 and TRBJ2-7; no clear D. This CDR3 is 15 amino acids long. Germline V gene lookup returns CDR1 SNHLY and CDR2 FYNNEI. V was cut by 2 bases and J by 5 bases, with 16 bases left in between. The CDR3 spells CASSERAGRGHEQYF. DNA for the CDR3: TGTGCCAGCAGTGAAAGGGCAGGACGCGGCCACGAGCAGTACTTC.

There are a few counts of this clonotype. The J gene is TRBJ2-1, the V gene TRBV5-1; no clear D. The CDR3 has 12 amino acids. From germline, CDR1 is SGHRS and CDR2 YFSETQ. V was cut by 2 bases and J by 4 bases, with 4 bases left in between. CDR3 region: CASSFRYNEQFF. CDR3 sequence (DNA): TGCGCCAGCAGCTTCCGGTACAATGAGCAGTTCTTC. The variable domain in full, completed from reference TRBV5-1 and TRBJ2-1, reads KAGVTQTPRYLIKTRGQQVTLSCSPISGHRSVSWYQQTPGQGLQFLFEYFSETQRNKGNFPGRFSGRQFSNSRSEMNVSTLELGDSALYLCASSFRYNEQFFGPGTRLTVL.

The gene calls are TRBV20-1 and TRBJ2-3; 11 nucleotides agree with TRBD2. Per germline, CDR1 DFQATT and CDR2 SNEGSKA (reference sequence). The CDR3 runs to 16 residues. V was clipped by 3 bases and J by 2 bases; unmatched bases: 7. The CDR3 spells CSARLAGGGFTDTQYF. In DNA form, the CDR3 reads TGCAGTGCTAGGCTAGCGGGGGGCGGATTCACAGATACGCAGTATTTT.